This T cell receptor (beta chain) originates from a study of vaccination and CD4 T cells after COVID-19. The CDR3 runs to 12 residues. CDR1 and CDR2 from the germline V gene are SNHLY and FYNNEI. V shed 8 bases, J shed 4 bases, and the junction held 4 bases outside the gene matches. This clonotype rates as large (0.1 to 1%). Its specificity is unknown. Scientists ran DNA taken from cultured CD4+ T cells through the Oncomine TCR Beta short-read assay for sequencing. Via MiXCR, TCRdb re-called the PCR reads, giving one row per CDR3 protein. The sample contains a few hundred distinct CDR3 sequences, approximately 11% of which appear only once. The treatment is: roughly ten-day PBMC culture with coronavirus spike peptide pools or control peptides (ViraFEST assay). The unexposed donor gave CD4+ T cells before the COVID-19 pandemic (2011-2018).

This sequence originates from a human donor in good health. Sequencing was performed on CD4+ T cells from blood, cultured in vitro. The V gene is TRBV2, the J gene TRBJ1-2; 7 bases are a match to TRBD1. The CDR3 nucleotides read TGTGCCAGCGACAGGGAAGGCTATGGCTACACCTTC. Its protein is CASDREGYGYTF.